These T cell receptor beta chains were read from a single sample in a study of blood T cell repertoires in COVID-19. TCRdb's copy holds only in-frame clones and misses some; the assay was immunoSEQ multiplex PCR. Of about 120,000 clones listed, 80% are singletons. Sequencing used peripheral blood. The origin of the receptors is a man between 65 and 79 years old with acute or convalescent COVID-19. Both conserved end residues are part of each CDR3. D genes are given only for firm matches. Size is stated for part of the rows, as once, few or many counts, or as a class when the clone is expanded.

>TRBV5-6|TRBD2|once|TRBJ2-1|17
CASSFTSGGPSYNEQFF
TGTGCCAGCAGCTTCACTAGCGGGGGACCCTCCTACAATGAGCAGTTCTTC
>TRBV2|.|.|TRBJ2-4|13
CASISGASDIQYF
TGTGCCAGTATTAGTGGGGCTTCGGACATTCAGTACTTC
>TRBV29-1|.|.|TRBJ1-1|12
CVGGGAVTEAFF
TGCGTTGGGGGGGGCGCGGTCACTGAAGCTTTCTTT
>TRBV6-5|.|.|TRBJ1-2|12
CASKVQGYGYTF
TGTGCCAGCAAGGTCCAGGGCTATGGCTACACCTTC
>TRBV7-2|TRBD1|.|TRBJ1-4|15
CASSDNGQGLEKLFF
TGTGCCAGCAGCGACAATGGACAGGGGTTGGAAAAACTGTTTTTT
>TRBV9|TRBD1|.|TRBJ1-2|15
CASSARQGVDYGYTF
TGTGCCAGCAGCGCCCGACAGGGAGTCGACTATGGCTACACCTTC
>TRBV5-5|.|.|TRBJ2-2|16
CASSLGGGLNTGELFF
TGTGCCAGCAGCCTTGGAGGGGGCTTAAACACCGGGGAGCTGTTTTTT
>TRBV15|TRBD1|once|TRBJ2-2|15
CATIPRGRNTGELFF
TGTGCCACCATTCCGAGGGGGCGGAACACCGGGGAGCTGTTTTTT
>TRBV2|.|.|TRBJ1-3|14
CASSEGQSGNTIYF
TGTGCCAGCAGTGAAGGGCAATCTGGAAACACCATATATTTT
>TRBV6-5|TRBD1|.|TRBJ1-2|14
CASKRGQGIYGYTF
TGTGCCAGCAAAAGGGGGCAGGGGATATATGGCTACACCTTC
>TRBV7-3|TRBD2|.|TRBJ2-3|14
CASSSTSGGDTQYF
TGTGCCAGCAGCTCGACTAGCGGGGGGGATACGCAGTATTTT
>TRBV15|.|.|TRBJ1-3|15
CATSREGVDGNTIYF
TGTGCCACCAGCAGAGAGGGAGTTGATGGAAACACCATATATTTT
>TRBV14|.|.|TRBJ1-3|19
CASSQDLWTPRDSGNTIYF
TGTGCCAGCAGCCAAGATCTCTGGACACCAAGGGACTCTGGAAACACCATATATTTT
>TRBV5-1|TRBD1|many|TRBJ2-3|14
CASSEYRGTDTQYF
TGCGCCAGCAGCGAATACAGGGGTACAGATACGCAGTATTTT
>TRBV5-4|.|.|TRBJ1-1|14
CASSPGTQNTEAFF
TGTGCCAGCAGCCCCGGGACACAGAACACTGAAGCTTTCTTT
>TRBV30|.|.|TRBJ1-4|14
CAWSPGSLNEKLFF
TGTGCCTGGAGTCCCGGGTCCCTTAATGAAAAACTGTTTTTT
>TRBV6-5|TRBD1|.|TRBJ1-4|15
CASTTPGQANEKLFF
TGTGCCAGCACCACTCCGGGACAGGCTAATGAAAAACTGTTTTTT
>TRBV6-5|.|.|TRBJ2-7|15
CASRRSGSESYEQYF
TGTGCCAGCAGAAGAAGCGGGTCGGAGTCCTACGAGCAGTACTTC
>TRBV19|TRBD2|.|TRBJ2-7|15
CASSETSIAPYEQYF
TGTGCCAGTAGTGAGACTAGCATTGCTCCCTACGAGCAGTACTTC
>TRBV2|.|.|TRBJ2-5|12
CASIGLRETQYF
TGTGCCAGCATTGGCCTGAGGGAGACCCAGTACTTC
>TRBV19|TRBD1|once|TRBJ1-1|16
CASTRDRVMRYTEAFF
TGTGCCAGTACACGGGACAGGGTGATGAGGTACACTGAAGCTTTCTTT
>TRBV5-1|TRBD1|.|TRBJ2-7|12
CASSTGGAEQYF
TGCGCCAGCTCAACAGGGGGCGCGGAGCAGTACTTC
>TRBV5-6|TRBD1|.|TRBJ2-7|15
CASKELGDRVGEQYF
TGTGCCAGCAAAGAACTGGGTGACAGGGTCGGGGAGCAGTACTTC
>TRBV6-6|TRBD2|.|TRBJ2-4|16
CASSSRGGLGKNIQYF
TGTGCCAGCAGTTCGCGGGGGGGCCTGGGCAAAAACATTCAGTACTTC
>TRBV6-5|TRBD1|.|TRBJ1-2|16
CASSSPGTGIDYGYTF
TGTGCCAGCAGTTCCCCCGGGACAGGGATCGATTATGGCTACACCTTC
>TRBV28|.|.|TRBJ1-2|13
CASIRPGGYGYTF
TGTGCCAGCATCCGACCGGGGGGCTATGGCTACACCTTC
>TRBV30|TRBD1|.|TRBJ1-2|12
CACTTGGYGYTF
TGTGCCTGCACGACAGGGGGATATGGCTACACCTTC
>TRBV20-1|.|once|TRBJ1-1|11
CSASRQDEAFF
TGCAGTGCTAGTCGGCAGGATGAAGCTTTCTTT
>TRBV6-4|.|.|TRBJ1-2|13
CASSRTGTEGYTF
TGTGCCAGCAGCAGAACAGGGACGGAGGGCTACACCTTC
>TRBV2|.|.|TRBJ1-2|12
CASTRVAYGYTF
TGTGCCAGCACCAGGGTTGCCTATGGCTACACCTTC
>TRBV5-4|.|few|TRBJ2-2|14
CASSTSSHTGELFF
TGTGCCAGCAGCACTAGCAGTCACACCGGGGAGCTGTTTTTT
>TRBV5-4|.|.|TRBJ2-3|16
CASSLDVGLDGDTQYF
TGTGCCAGCAGCTTGGATGTGGGACTGGACGGAGATACGCAGTATTTT
>TRBV25-1|.|.|TRBJ2-7|15
CASPPAGRTSYEQYF
TGTGCCAGCCCCCCCGCCGGACGGACTTCCTACGAGCAGTACTTC
>TRBV9|.|.|TRBJ1-3|16
CASSVAGRSSGNTIYF
TGTGCCAGCAGCGTAGCCGGCAGGTCTTCTGGAAACACCATATATTTT
>TRBV6-5|.|.|TRBJ2-3|14
CASRNMLSTDTQYF
TGTGCCAGCAGGAACATGCTTTCGACAGATACGCAGTATTTT
>TRBV5-6|TRBD2|.|TRBJ2-2|16
CASSVPSGGGTGELFF
TGTGCCAGCAGCGTCCCTAGCGGGGGGGGCACCGGGGAGCTGTTTTTT
>TRBV5-1|TRBD1|.|TRBJ2-4|17
CASSLGEGGGSKNIQYF
TGCGCCAGCAGCTTGGGGGAAGGGGGCGGATCCAAAAACATTCAGTACTTC
>TRBV24-1|.|.|TRBJ1-5|13
CATSGRQDQPQHF
TGTGCCACCAGTGGCAGGCAGGATCAGCCCCAGCATTTT
>TRBV4-2|.|.|TRBJ1-3|15
CASSHSDSSGNTIYF
TGTGCCAGCAGCCACTCCGACAGCTCTGGAAACACCATATATTTT
>TRBV5-1|TRBD2|.|TRBJ2-1|14
CASSSGGLDLEQFF
TGCGCCAGCAGCTCGGGGGGACTAGATCTTGAGCAGTTCTTC
>TRBV7-2|.|.|TRBJ1-3|13
CASSLTQVNTIYF
TGTGCCAGCAGCTTAACCCAGGTCAACACCATATATTTT
>TRBV7-2|TRBD2|.|TRBJ2-7|16
CASSFQAGTTMNEQYF
TGTGCCAGCAGCTTTCAGGCCGGGACTACCATGAACGAGCAGTACTTC
>TRBV25-1|.|.|TRBJ1-1|15
CASRPPTLANTEAFF
TGTGCCAGCAGGCCCCCCACCTTGGCAAACACTGAAGCTTTCTTT
>TRBV4-1|.|.|TRBJ1-1|15
CASSPAGVMNTEAFF
TGCGCCAGCAGCCCGGCAGGCGTTATGAACACTGAAGCTTTCTTT
>TRBV3-1/TRBV3-2|TRBD1|.|TRBJ1-2|16
CASSRGRTGGFGGYTF
TGTGCCAGCAGCCGCGGGAGGACAGGGGGATTTGGTGGCTACACCTTC
>TRBV7-3|.|.|TRBJ1-3|13
CASSSSSGNTIYF
TGTGCCAGCAGCTCGTCCTCTGGAAACACCATATATTTT